The 12 T cell receptor beta chains below were found in one sample sequenced in a study of cytotoxic CD8 clonotypes in ibrutinib-treated CLL. Sequencing was performed with immunoSEQ multiplex PCR; in TCRdb, only in-frame clones are kept and a portion is missing. The profile shows approximately 320,000 clones, over 55% of them singletons. The specimen was PBMCs, collected after 36 months of ibrutinib treatment. The receptors originated from a human donor with chronic lymphocytic leukemia.

CDR3 nucleotide sequence: TGTGCCAGCAGCCCCCGCCCGACAGGGTGGCAGTACTTC. Translating gives CASSPRPTGWQYF. This rearrangement joins TRBV9 to TRBJ2-7; 7 bases match TRBD1. Trimming took 4 bases from V and 9 from J; bases not matched to a gene: 10. The CDR3 sequence is 13 residues long. Germline V CDR1 and CDR2: SGDLS, YYNGEE.

This chain uses TRBV6-1 with TRBJ1-4; 8 bases line up with TRBD1. V lost 8 bases to trimming and J lost 6 bases; unmatched junction nucleotides: 11. The CDR3 has 15 residues. Germline CDR1 and CDR2: MNHNS and SASEGT. CDR3 protein: CASRRIQGAYEKLFF. CDR3 nucleotides: TGTGCCAGCCGGAGGATTCAGGGGGCGTATGAAAAACTGTTTTTT.

This clone was seen a handful of times. The chain links TRBV15 to TRBJ1-1; D might be TRBD1 (5 bases). CDR1 is LNHNV, CDR2 YYDKDF, per germline (reference sequence). The CDR3 runs to 16 residues. V was pared by 1 base and J by 0 bases, with 12 bases between. The CDR3 DNA reads as TGTGCCACCAGCAGAGGGGGACTGGGGATGAACACTGAAGCTTTCTTT. It specifies CATSRGGLGMNTEAFF.

The sample holds a few counts of this clone. The rearrangement uses TRBV5-6 and TRBJ2-2, with 8 bases that match TRBD1. The J segment lost 8 bases and the V segment lost 4 bases, leaving 13 bases of the junction unmatched. Germline V lookup: CDR1 SGHDT, CDR2 YYEEEE. CDR3 size: 16 residues. This CDR3 reads CASSPGSGGTGGELFF. CDR3 nucleotides: TGTGCCAGCAGCCCGGGAAGCGGTGGGACAGGAGGGGAGCTGTTTTTT.

V gene TRBV5-6 combines with J gene TRBJ2-2; maybe TRBD1 (5 bases). Germline V gene data show CDR1 as SGHDT and CDR2 as YYEEEE. The CDR3 has 14 amino acids. V was cut by 4 bases and J by 6 bases, with 13 bases left in between. The CDR3 sequence: CASSTGVSAGELFF. CDR3 nucleotides: TGTGCCAGCAGCACAGGAGTAAGCGCCGGGGAGCTGTTTTTT.

The CDR3 sequence: CASSLVGGTSYEQYF. As DNA, the CDR3 is TGCGCCAGCAGCTTGGTAGGGGGGACTTCCTACGAGCAGTACTTC. The genes are TRBV5-1 and TRBJ2-7; D possibly uses TRBD1 or TRBD2 (6 bases each). With 0 bases removed from V and 1 base from J, the gap between germline ends came to 11 bases. This CDR3 has 15 residues. CDR1 and CDR2 (germline): SGHRS, YFSETQ. The whole variable domain, remainder taken from reference TRBV5-1 and TRBJ2-7, is KAGVTQTPRYLIKTRGQQVTLSCSPISGHRSVSWYQQTPGQGLQFLFEYFSETQRNKGNFPGRFSGRQFSNSRSEMNVSTLELGDSALYLCASSLVGGTSYEQYFGPGTRLTVT.

The chain uses TRBV5-6 and TRBJ2-3, with D uncertain. Deletions cut 2 bases from V and 6 bases from J, with 7 bases between. The CDR3 consists of 12 residues. CDR1 and CDR2 (germline): SGHDT, YYEEEE. CDR3 DNA: TGTGCCAGCAGCTTAGAACGTGATACGCAGTATTTT. Amino acid sequence: CASSLERDTQYF.

This clone has only a few counts. The chain employs TRBV18 and TRBJ2-1, with D perhaps matching TRBD1 (7 bases). The germline V gene has CDR1 KGHSH and CDR2 LQKENI. The ends were cut back, 2 bases at V and 3 bases at J, with 11 bases in the middle. This CDR3 is 15 amino acids long. The CDR3 here is CASSPRRGLYNEQFF. The CDR3 nucleotides are TGTGCCAGCTCACCAAGGAGGGGGCTCTACAATGAGCAGTTCTTC.

The rearrangement joins TRBV6-6 to TRBJ2-7; TRBD2 matches at 7 bases. With 8 bases clipped from V and 6 bases from J, the junction kept 10 bases outside the gene matches. CDR1 is MNHNY and CDR2 is SVGAGI in the germline V gene (reference sequence). This CDR3 region has 13 residues. The chain's CDR3 is CASVGGGRSEQYF. The CDR3 region has the DNA TGTGCCAGCGTTGGGGGAGGGAGAAGCGAGCAGTACTTC.

For this clone: Other DNA sequences within the sample encode an identical CDR3. This chain uses TRBV18 with TRBJ1-1; 10 bases align to TRBD1. Germline trimming cut 3 bases from V and 0 bases from J; bases unmatched to any gene: 4. The CDR3 covers 16 residues. Germline values: CDR1 KGHSH, CDR2 LQKENI. The CDR3 coding sequence is TGTGCCAGCTCACCGGGACAGGGGCGACTGAACACTGAAGCTTTCTTT. Its protein product is CASSPGQGRLNTEAFF.

This clone has only a few counts. The genes are TRBV10-3 and TRBJ2-3; TRBD1 aligns across 7 bases. J gave up 0 bases and V 11 bases, and 8 bases lay outside the gene matches. This CDR3 has 14 residues. Germline CDR1 ENHRY, CDR2 SYGVKD. CDR3 sequence: CAAHRGTSTDTQYF. The CDR3 DNA reads as TGTGCCGCCCACAGGGGAACTAGCACAGATACGCAGTATTTT.

V is TRBV15 and J is TRBJ2-7; no clear D. Germline CDR1 reads LNHNV; CDR2 reads YYDKDF (reference sequence). The V end lost 0 bases, the J end lost 6 bases, and 15 bases lay between the germline ends. The CDR3 totals 15 residues. For the CDR3, the DNA is TGTGCCACCAGCAGAGAGCCACAGTCGTCTGGCGAGCAGTACTTC. It translates to CATSREPQSSGEQYF.